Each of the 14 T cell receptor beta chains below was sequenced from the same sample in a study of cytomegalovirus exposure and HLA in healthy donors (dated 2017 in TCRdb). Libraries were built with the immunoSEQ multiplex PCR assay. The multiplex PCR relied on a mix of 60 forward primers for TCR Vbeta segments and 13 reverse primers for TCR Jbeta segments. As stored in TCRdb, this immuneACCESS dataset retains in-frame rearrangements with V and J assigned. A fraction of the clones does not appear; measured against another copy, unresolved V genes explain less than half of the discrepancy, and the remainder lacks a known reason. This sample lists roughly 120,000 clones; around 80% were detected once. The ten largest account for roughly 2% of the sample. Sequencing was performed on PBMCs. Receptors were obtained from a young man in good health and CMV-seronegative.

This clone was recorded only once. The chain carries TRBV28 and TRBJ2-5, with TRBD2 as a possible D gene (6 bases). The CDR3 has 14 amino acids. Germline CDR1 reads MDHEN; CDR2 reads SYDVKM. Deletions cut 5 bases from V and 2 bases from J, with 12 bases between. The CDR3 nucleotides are TGTGCCAGCAGTCGAACTAGCCGTCAAGAGACCCAGTACTTC. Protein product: CASSRTSRQETQYF.

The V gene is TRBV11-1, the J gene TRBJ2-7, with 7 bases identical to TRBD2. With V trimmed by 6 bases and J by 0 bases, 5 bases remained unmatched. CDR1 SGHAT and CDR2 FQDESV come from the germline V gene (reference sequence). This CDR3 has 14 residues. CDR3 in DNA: TGTGCCAGCAGATTTAGCGGGTTCTCCTACGAGCAGTACTTC. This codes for CASRFSGFSYEQYF.

CDR3 sequence (DNA): TGCGCCAGCAGTGAATGGTCGACGGGGTCCTACAATGAGCAGTTCTTC. Its translation: CASSEWSTGSYNEQFF. The chain links TRBV10-1 to TRBJ2-1, with D tentatively TRBD2 (5 bases). Germline CDR1 is WNHNN and CDR2 is SYGVQD (reference sequence). CDR3 length: 16 amino acids. V was pared by 3 bases and J by 1 base, with 13 bases between.

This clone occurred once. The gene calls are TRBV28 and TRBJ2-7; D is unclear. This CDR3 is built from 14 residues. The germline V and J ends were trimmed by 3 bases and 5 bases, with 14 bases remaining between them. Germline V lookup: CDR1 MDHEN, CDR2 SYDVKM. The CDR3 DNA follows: TGTGCCAGCAGTTTGTTGTACGCGCTTGACGAGCAGTACTTC. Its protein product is CASSLLYALDEQYF.

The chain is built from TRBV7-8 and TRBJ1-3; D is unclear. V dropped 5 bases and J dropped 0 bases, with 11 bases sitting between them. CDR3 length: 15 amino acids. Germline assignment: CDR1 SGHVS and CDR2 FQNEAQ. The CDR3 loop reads CASSRTLSSGNTIYF. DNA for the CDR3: TGTGCCAGCAGCAGAACACTAAGCTCTGGAAACACCATATATTTT.

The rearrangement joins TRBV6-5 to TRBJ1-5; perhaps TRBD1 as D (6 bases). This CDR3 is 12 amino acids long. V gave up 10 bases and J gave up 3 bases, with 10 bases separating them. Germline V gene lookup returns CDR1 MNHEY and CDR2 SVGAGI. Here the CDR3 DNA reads TGTGCCACTGGGACAAACAATCAGCCCCAGCATTTT. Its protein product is CATGTNNQPQHF.

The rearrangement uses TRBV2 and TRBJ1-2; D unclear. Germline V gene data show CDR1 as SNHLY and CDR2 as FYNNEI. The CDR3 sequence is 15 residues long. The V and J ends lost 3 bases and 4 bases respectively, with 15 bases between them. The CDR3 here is CASSDSQSPFYGYTF. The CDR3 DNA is TGTGCCAGCAGTGACAGTCAGTCCCCTTTCTATGGCTACACCTTC.

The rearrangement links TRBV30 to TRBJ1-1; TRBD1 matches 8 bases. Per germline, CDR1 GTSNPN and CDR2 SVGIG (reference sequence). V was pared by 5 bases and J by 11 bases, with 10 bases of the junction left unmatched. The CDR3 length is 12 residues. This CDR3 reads CAWGGQGIIAFF. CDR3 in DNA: TGTGCCTGGGGAGGACAGGGAATTATCGCTTTCTTT.

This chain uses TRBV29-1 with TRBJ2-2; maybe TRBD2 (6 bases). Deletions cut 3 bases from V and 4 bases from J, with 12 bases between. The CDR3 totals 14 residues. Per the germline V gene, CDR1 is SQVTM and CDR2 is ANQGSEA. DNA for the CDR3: TGCAGCGTTGAGCGGCAGGAGGGCACCGGGGAGCTGTTTTTT. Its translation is CSVERQEGTGELFF.

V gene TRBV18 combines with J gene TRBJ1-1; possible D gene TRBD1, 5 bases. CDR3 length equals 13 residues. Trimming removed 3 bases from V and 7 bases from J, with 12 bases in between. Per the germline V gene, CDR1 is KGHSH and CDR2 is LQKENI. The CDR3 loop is CASSPTGVDEAFF. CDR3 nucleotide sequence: TGTGCCAGCTCACCGACGGGGGTTGATGAAGCTTTCTTT.

The CDR3 bases are TGTGCCAGCAGTGTACGGACTCGGACAGGGGGCTGGCAGCCCCAGCATTTT. It is translated as CASSVRTRTGGWQPQHF. This chain connects TRBV6-1 to TRBJ1-5, with TRBD1 matching over 11 bases. The CDR3 sequence is 17 residues long. Germline-derived CDR1 and CDR2 are MNHNS and SASEGT. The V segment lost 4 bases and the J segment 7 bases; nucleotides outside the gene matches: 12.

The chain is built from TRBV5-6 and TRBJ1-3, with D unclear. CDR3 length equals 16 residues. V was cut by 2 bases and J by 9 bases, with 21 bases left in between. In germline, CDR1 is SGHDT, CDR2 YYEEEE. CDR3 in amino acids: CASSFRSSRRLGTIYF. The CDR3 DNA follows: TGTGCCAGCAGCTTTCGATCTTCGCGGCGGTTAGGCACCATATATTTT.

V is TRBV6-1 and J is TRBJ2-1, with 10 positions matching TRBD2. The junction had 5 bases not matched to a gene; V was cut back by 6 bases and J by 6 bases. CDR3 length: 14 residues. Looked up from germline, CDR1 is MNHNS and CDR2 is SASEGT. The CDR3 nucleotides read TGTGCCAGCAGGCTAGCGGGGGAGGTCAATGAGCAGTTCTTC. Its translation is CASRLAGEVNEQFF.

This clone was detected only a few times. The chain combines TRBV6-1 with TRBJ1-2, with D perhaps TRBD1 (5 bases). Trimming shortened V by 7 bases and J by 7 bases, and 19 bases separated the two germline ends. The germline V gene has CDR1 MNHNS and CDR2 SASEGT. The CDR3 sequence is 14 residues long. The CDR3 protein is CASIGGGDLGGYTF. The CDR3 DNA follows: TGTGCCAGCATCGGGGGGGGTGATCTAGGTGGCTACACCTTC.